Below are 14 T cell receptor beta chains sequenced from a single sample in a study of blood T cell repertoires in COVID-19. Clones were read by immunoSEQ multiplex PCR, and TCRdb kept only the in-frame ones, dropping some. The sample holds over 130,000 clones; under 90% are singletons and the top ten take roughly 4.3%. Specimen: PBMCs or T cells enriched from blood (not recorded which). The receptor source for this set is a man in his fifties or sixties in a cohort exposed to, infected with or recovered from COVID-19 (not recorded which).

This chain uses TRBV7-2 with TRBJ2-3, with D possibly TRBD1 on 6 matching bases. Trimming took 3 bases from V and 4 from J, leaving 14 bases between them. This CDR3 region has 15 residues. CDR1 is SGHTA and CDR2 is FQGNSA in the germline V gene. For the CDR3, the DNA is TGTGCCAGCAGCTTCTCCACAGGGTACTCAGATACGCAGTATTTT. Amino acid sequence: CASSFSTGYSDTQYF.

The chain links TRBV18 to TRBJ2-7; 9 bases match TRBD1. With V trimmed by 3 bases and J by 2 bases, 5 bases remained unmatched. Germline lookup yields CDR1 KGHSH and CDR2 LQKENI. This CDR3 region has 15 residues. DNA of the CDR3: TGTGCCAGCTCACCTGGGACAGGGTCTCCCTACGAGCAGTACTTC. Residues: CASSPGTGSPYEQYF. Supplemented by reference TRBV18 and TRBJ2-7, the full variable domain reads NAGVMQNPRHLVRRRGQEARLRCSPMKGHSHVYWYRQLPEEGLKFMVYLQKENIIDESGMPKERFSAEFPKEGPSILRIQQVVRGDSAAYFCASSPGTGSPYEQYFGPGTRLTVT.

The gene calls are TRBV7-9 and TRBJ2-3; weak D call: TRBD2 (5 bases). Per the germline V gene, CDR1 is SEHNR and CDR2 is FQNEAQ (reference sequence). The CDR3 length is 14 residues. Trimming took off 5 bases at V and 0 bases at J, with 9 bases between the two ends. For the CDR3, the DNA is TGTGCCAGCAGCCCTGGACTGAGCACAGATACGCAGTATTTT. As protein: CASSPGLSTDTQYF.

This chain joins TRBV19 and TRBJ2-2; D might be TRBD2 (6 bases). The germline V and J ends were trimmed by 1 base and 3 bases, with 9 bases remaining between them. CDR1 is LNHDA, CDR2 SQIVND, per germline (reference sequence). This CDR3 comprises 15 residues. CDR3 nucleotides: TGTGCCAGTAGTATAGCGGGAGCGGACACCGGGGAGCTGTTTTTT. Encoded protein: CASSIAGADTGELFF.

The V call is TRBV7-3, the J call TRBJ2-1; TRBD2 matches at 7 bases. Germline assignment: CDR1 SGHTA and CDR2 FQGTGA. This CDR3 spans 12 amino acids. J lost 8 bases, V lost 4 bases, and 2 bases had no gene match. DNA for the CDR3: TGTGCCAGCAGCTCGGGAGGAGATGAGCAGTTCTTC. It yields the protein CASSSGGDEQFF.

The chain recombines TRBV19 with TRBJ1-5; 8 positions agree with TRBD1. The J segment lost 7 bases and the V segment lost 4 bases, leaving 6 bases of the junction unmatched. CDR1 is LNHDA, CDR2 SQIVND, per germline (reference sequence). The CDR3 runs to 14 residues. CDR3 coding DNA: TGTGCCAGTAGTACAGGGGACAGGAGGCAGCCCCAGCATTTT. Translated: CASSTGDRRQPQHF.

The chain has TRBV7-6 and TRBJ2-3, with 15 bases fitting TRBD2. Germline CDR1 reads SGHVS; CDR2 reads FNYEAQ. The CDR3 totals 19 residues. The junction had 7 bases not matched to a gene; V was cut back by 0 bases and J by 3 bases. CDR3 DNA: TGTGCCAGCAGCTTAGCGGGACTAGCGGGGGGCCGTATGACAGATACGCAGTATTTT. Amino acid sequence: CASSLAGLAGGRMTDTQYF.

The chain has TRBV7-2 and TRBJ1-4; weak D call: TRBD1 (6 bases). Germline V gives CDR1 SGHTA, CDR2 FQGNSA. The V end lost 5 bases, the J end lost 8 bases, and 18 bases lay between the germline ends. The CDR3 is 15 amino acids. Written as DNA, the CDR3 is TGTGCCAGCAGCCCCGAGCGGGGGGCGCACGAAAAACTGTTTTTT. Translating gives CASSPERGAHEKLFF.

CDR3 in DNA: TGTGCCAGCAGTTCTTTGGACAGAGAGTACGAGCAGTACTTC. Its translation is CASSSLDREYEQYF. The chain carries TRBV6-2 or TRBV6-3 and TRBJ2-7, with a weak D call TRBD1 (6 bases). Germline loops: CDR1 MNHEY, CDR2 SVGEGT. Trimming pared 4 bases from V and 4 bases from J, leaving 14 bases between. The CDR3 is 14 amino acids.

This clone was seen a single time. V gene TRBV18 combines with J gene TRBJ2-1, with 11 bases lining up with TRBD2. V was clipped by 3 bases and J by 4 bases; unmatched bases: 5. The CDR3 sequence is 16 residues long. Germline V gives CDR1 KGHSH, CDR2 LQKENI. The CDR3 region has the DNA TGTGCCAGCTCACCGCCCGGGACTAGCGGATACAATGAGCAGTTCTTC. Translation gives CASSPPGTSGYNEQFF.

The chain links TRBV7-8 to TRBJ1-2; D is undetermined. Germline assignment: CDR1 SGHVS and CDR2 FQNEAQ. The CDR3 spans 13 residues. V shed 1 base and J shed 2 bases, with 5 bases lying between them. CDR3 sequence reads: CASSLGGNYGYTF. In nucleotides, the CDR3 is TGTGCCAGCAGCTTAGGAGGGAACTATGGCTACACCTTC. The full variable domain, completed using reference TRBV7-8 and TRBJ1-2, is GAGVSQSPRYKVAKRGQDVALRCDPISGHVSLFWYQQALGQGPEFLTYFQNEAQLDKSGLPSDRFFAERPEGSVSTLKIQRTQQEDSAVYLCASSLGGNYGYTFGSGTRLTVV.

V usage is TRBV6-5 and J usage is TRBJ1-2; D is perhaps TRBD1 (5 bases). V was pared by 8 bases and J by 8 bases, with 21 bases between. CDR1 and CDR2 (germline): MNHEY, SVGAGI. CDR3 length equals 14 residues. CDR3 coding DNA: TGTGCCAGCTTAGGTGTAGTGACAGCCAGCGGCTACACCTTC. It translates to CASLGVVTASGYTF.

The V gene is TRBV10-3, the J gene TRBJ2-7, with D perhaps TRBD1 (6 bases). This CDR3 contains 17 residues. Germline V CDR1 and CDR2: ENHRY, SYGVKD. V lost 0 bases, J lost 5 bases, and 20 bases lay in between. CDR3 protein: CAISESSAQGTAHEQYF. The CDR3 DNA reads TGTGCCATCAGTGAGTCGAGTGCGCAGGGGACGGCTCACGAGCAGTACTTC.

V gene TRBV19 combines with J gene TRBJ1-2; tentatively, D is TRBD1 (6 bases). This CDR3 has 14 amino acids. The germline CDR1 and CDR2 sequences are LNHDA and SQIVND (reference sequence). Deletions cut 6 bases from V and 0 bases from J, with 11 bases between. The CDR3 nucleotides are TGTGCCAGTAGGGAAGACAGGCCTAACTATGGCTACACCTTC. Its translation: CASREDRPNYGYTF. The variable domain in full, with the rest retrieved from reference TRBV19 and TRBJ1-2, is DGGITQSPKYLFRKEGQNVTLSCEQNLNHDAMYWYRQDPGQGLRLIYYSQIVNDFQKGDIAEGYSVSREKKESFPLTVTSAQKNPTAFYLCASREDRPNYGYTFGSGTRLTVV.